The clone carrying this T cell receptor (beta chain) occurred many times. CDR1 and CDR2 (germline): SEHNR, FQNEAQ (reference sequence). The junction had 4 bases not matched to a gene; V was cut back by 2 bases and J by 4 bases. This CDR3 comprises 15 residues. Amplified TCR beta CDR3 regions were obtained using RNA transcripts as template. An opening RT-PCR round employed HTBI primers and preceded a second-round multiplex PCR. TCRdb used MiXCR to reprocess the multiplex PCR reads, holding one entry per CDR3 protein. The table includes a few hundred thousand distinct CDR3 sequences, less than 40% detected once. The sample originates from a study of Graves' ophthalmopathy and Graves' hyperthyroidism.

Sequencing was carried out using peripheral blood or thyroid tissue (not recorded which). This TCR was recovered from an adult man with Graves' hyperthyroidism. This sequence joins TRBV7-9 and TRBJ2-2; 7 nucleotides line up with TRBD1. The CDR3 sequence: CASSLPGTATGELFF. The CDR3 DNA sequence: TGTGCCAGCAGCTTACCAGGGACAGCCACCGGGGAGCTGTTTTTT.